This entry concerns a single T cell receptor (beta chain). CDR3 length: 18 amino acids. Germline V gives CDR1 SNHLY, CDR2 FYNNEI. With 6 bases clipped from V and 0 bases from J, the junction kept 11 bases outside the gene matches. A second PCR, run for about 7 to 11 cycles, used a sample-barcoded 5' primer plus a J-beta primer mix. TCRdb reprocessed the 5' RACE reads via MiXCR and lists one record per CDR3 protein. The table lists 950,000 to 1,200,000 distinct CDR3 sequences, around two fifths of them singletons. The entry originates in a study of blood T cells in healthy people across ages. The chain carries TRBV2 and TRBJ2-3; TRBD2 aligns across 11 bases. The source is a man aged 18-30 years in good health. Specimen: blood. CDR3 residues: CASRGIPSGGTSTDTQYF. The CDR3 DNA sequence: TGTGCCAGCAGGGGAATCCCTAGCGGGGGGACTAGCACAGATACGCAGTATTTT.